The source of this T cell receptor beta chain is a study of cytomegalovirus exposure and HLA in healthy donors. The CDR3 totals 12 residues. Trimming pared 5 bases from V and 11 bases from J, leaving 13 bases between. Germline V gene sequence: CDR1 SGHAT, CDR2 FQNNGV. Primers for the PCR totalled 60 Vbeta and 13 Jbeta. TCRdb's copy holds only in-frame clones and misses some; the assay was immunoSEQ multiplex PCR. The repertoire holds around 150,000 clones, roughly 80% seen once, with around 2.1% in the top ten. The source material was PBMCs. This clonotype was sampled from a female donor in good health and CMV-seronegative. The chain links TRBV11-2 to TRBJ2-1, with a possible D match to TRBD2 (6 bases). CDR3 sequence: CASSLGLGQQFF. CDR3 in DNA: TGTGCCAGCAGCCTGGGACTGGGACAGCAGTTCTTC.